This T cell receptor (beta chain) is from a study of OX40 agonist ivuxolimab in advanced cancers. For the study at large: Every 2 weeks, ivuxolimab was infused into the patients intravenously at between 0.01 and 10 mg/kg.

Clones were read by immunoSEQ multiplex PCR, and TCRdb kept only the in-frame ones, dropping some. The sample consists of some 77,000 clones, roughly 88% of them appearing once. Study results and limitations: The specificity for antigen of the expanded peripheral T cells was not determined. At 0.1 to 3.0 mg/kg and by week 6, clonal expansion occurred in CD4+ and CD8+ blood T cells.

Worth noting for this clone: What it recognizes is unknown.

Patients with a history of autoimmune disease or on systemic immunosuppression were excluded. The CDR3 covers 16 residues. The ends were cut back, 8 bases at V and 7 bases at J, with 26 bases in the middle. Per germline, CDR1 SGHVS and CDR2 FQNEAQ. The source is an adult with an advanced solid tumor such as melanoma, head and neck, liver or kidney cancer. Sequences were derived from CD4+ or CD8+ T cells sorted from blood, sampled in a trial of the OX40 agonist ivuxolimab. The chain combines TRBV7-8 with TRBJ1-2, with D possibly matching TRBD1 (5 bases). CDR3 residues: CASVPGRGTLTVGYTF. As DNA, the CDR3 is TGTGCCAGCGTCCCGGGACGGGGGACCCTAACGGTTGGCTACACCTTC.